The rows below give T cell receptor beta chains drawn from one sample of a study of blood T cell repertoires in COVID-19. Method: immunoSEQ multiplex PCR; TCRdb's copy keeps in-frame clones and lacks some. The sample carries some 490,000 clones, 70% to 90% recorded once. The specimen sequenced was PBMCs or T cells enriched from blood (not recorded which). The receptors shown here come from a woman aged 55-69 years who had recovered from COVID-19. Both conserved end residues are part of each CDR3. A D gene is named only where the DNA matches it firmly. Some rows have no size entry. The others give once, few or many, or a class for an expanded clone.

cdr3_nt: TGTGCCAGTAGTATAGAAGCGCCTGCAGGGTATAGCAATCAGCCCCAGCATTTT
cdr3_aa: CASSIEAPAGYSNQPQHF
j_call: TRBJ1-5
v_call: TRBV19
clone_size: NA
d_call: NA

cdr3_nt: TGTGCCAGCTCACAGGGGACAGACCAAGAGACCCAGTACTTC
cdr3_aa: CASSQGTDQETQYF
j_call: TRBJ2-5
v_call: TRBV18
clone_size: NA
d_call: TRBD1

cdr3_nt: TGTGCCAGTATGCTAGCGGGGTCCCCAGCCAAAAACATTCAGTACTTC
cdr3_aa: CASMLAGSPAKNIQYF
j_call: TRBJ2-4
v_call: TRBV19
clone_size: NA
d_call: TRBD2

cdr3_nt: TGCGCCAGCCGCAGGGCGGGAGTCTCGAATTCACCCCTCCACTTT
cdr3_aa: CASRRAGVSNSPLHF
j_call: TRBJ1-6
v_call: TRBV5-1
clone_size: NA
d_call: NA

cdr3_nt: TGTGCCAGCAGCCAAGAGAGAGGGGGGGCCGGAGATACGCAGTATTTT
cdr3_aa: CASSQERGGAGDTQYF
j_call: TRBJ2-3
v_call: TRBV4-2
clone_size: NA
d_call: NA

cdr3_nt: TGTGCCAGCAGTGTTAGGCGGGGCGGTTTCTACGAGCAGTACTTC
cdr3_aa: CASSVRRGGFYEQYF
j_call: TRBJ2-7
v_call: TRBV2
clone_size: NA
d_call: NA

cdr3_nt: TGTGCCAGGGGCGGGGCGTCTCCAACTAATGAAAAACTGTTTTTT
cdr3_aa: CARGGASPTNEKLFF
j_call: TRBJ1-4
v_call: TRBV2
clone_size: once
d_call: NA

cdr3_nt: TGTGCCAGCAGTTACTCCCTAGCGGGGGGACACAATGAGCAGTTCTTC
cdr3_aa: CASSYSLAGGHNEQFF
j_call: TRBJ2-1
v_call: TRBV6-5
clone_size: few
d_call: TRBD2

cdr3_nt: TGTGCCAGCAGCTACCGGCACGGGGATTCACCCCTCCACTTT
cdr3_aa: CASSYRHGDSPLHF
j_call: TRBJ1-6
v_call: TRBV11-3
clone_size: NA
d_call: NA

cdr3_nt: TGTGCCAGCAGTAAGGGACAGTCCCAGCCCCAGCATTTT
cdr3_aa: CASSKGQSQPQHF
j_call: TRBJ1-5
v_call: TRBV6-2/TRBV6-3
clone_size: NA
d_call: TRBD1

cdr3_nt: TGTGCCAGCAGCTTAGTGGCCGGGCAGGGGGCCCAAGAGACCCAGTACTTC
cdr3_aa: CASSLVAGQGAQETQYF
j_call: TRBJ2-5
v_call: TRBV7-2
clone_size: NA
d_call: TRBD1

cdr3_nt: TGTGCCAGCTCACCTGGACAGGGAGGGAACACTGAAGCTTTCTTT
cdr3_aa: CASSPGQGGNTEAFF
j_call: TRBJ1-1
v_call: TRBV18
clone_size: NA
d_call: TRBD1

cdr3_nt: TGTGCCAGCAGCAAACCTACGGGACAGGGGAATAATTCACCCCTCCACTTT
cdr3_aa: CASSKPTGQGNNSPLHF
j_call: TRBJ1-6
v_call: TRBV21-1
clone_size: NA
d_call: NA

cdr3_nt: TGTGCCAGCTCACCACTCGGGACAGGGGTAGGCGAGCAGTACTTC
cdr3_aa: CASSPLGTGVGEQYF
j_call: TRBJ2-7
v_call: TRBV18
clone_size: NA
d_call: TRBD1

cdr3_nt: TGTGCCAGCAGCGAGAGGGAGGGAGAGGCTTTCTTT
cdr3_aa: CASSEREGEAFF
j_call: TRBJ1-1
v_call: TRBV9
clone_size: NA
d_call: NA

cdr3_nt: TGTGCCAGCAGCTTTGGACTAGCGGTGAACACCGGGGAGCTGTTTTTT
cdr3_aa: CASSFGLAVNTGELFF
j_call: TRBJ2-2
v_call: TRBV5-5
clone_size: NA
d_call: TRBD2

cdr3_nt: TGTGCCAGCTCACCCTCCTCGGGTCGATCCATCCAGGAAAAACTGTTTTTT
cdr3_aa: CASSPSSGRSIQEKLFF
j_call: TRBJ1-4
v_call: TRBV18
clone_size: NA
d_call: NA

cdr3_nt: TGTGCCACCAGTGACGGGGGGGGCACAGATACGCAGTATTTT
cdr3_aa: CATSDGGGTDTQYF
j_call: TRBJ2-3
v_call: TRBV24-1
clone_size: NA
d_call: TRBD2

cdr3_nt: TGCGCCAGCAGCTTGATATCTACAGGGGATGAGCAGTTCTTC
cdr3_aa: CASSLISTGDEQFF
j_call: TRBJ2-1
v_call: TRBV5-1
clone_size: NA
d_call: TRBD1

cdr3_nt: TGTGCCAGTACTAGAGGCCACTTTCAGCCCCAGCATTTT
cdr3_aa: CASTRGHFQPQHF
j_call: TRBJ1-5
v_call: TRBV19
clone_size: NA
d_call: NA

cdr3_nt: TGTGCCAGTGGGACAGGGGGCACTGAAGCTTTCTTT
cdr3_aa: CASGTGGTEAFF
j_call: TRBJ1-1
v_call: TRBV19
clone_size: NA
d_call: TRBD1

cdr3_nt: TGTGCCAGCAGTTTGGGCACCTATCAGCCCCAGCATTTT
cdr3_aa: CASSLGTYQPQHF
j_call: TRBJ1-5
v_call: TRBV12-3/TRBV12-4
clone_size: NA
d_call: NA

cdr3_nt: TGTGCCAGCAGCTTAGTGCGGGGCAATCAGCCCCAGCATTTT
cdr3_aa: CASSLVRGNQPQHF
j_call: TRBJ1-5
v_call: TRBV7-2
clone_size: NA
d_call: NA

cdr3_nt: TGCGCCAGCTGCGTGTCCGGACAGGGAAGAGATGGCTACACCTTC
cdr3_aa: CASCVSGQGRDGYTF
j_call: TRBJ1-2
v_call: TRBV5-1
clone_size: once
d_call: TRBD1

cdr3_nt: TGTGCCAGCAGCTTTGTTGGAGAGGCTTTCTTT
cdr3_aa: CASSFVGEAFF
j_call: TRBJ1-1
v_call: TRBV11-2
clone_size: NA
d_call: NA

cdr3_nt: TGTGCCAGCAGCGTAGCCCTTACAGGGGTGGGCACAGATACGCAGTATTTT
cdr3_aa: CASSVALTGVGTDTQYF
j_call: TRBJ2-3
v_call: TRBV9
clone_size: NA
d_call: TRBD1

cdr3_nt: TGTGCCAGTATCGAGTTGGCTGGGGCCAACGTCCTGACTTTC
cdr3_aa: CASIELAGANVLTF
j_call: TRBJ2-6
v_call: TRBV7-2
clone_size: NA
d_call: NA

cdr3_nt: TGTGCCAGCAGCCCATCGAACACCGGGGAGCTGTTTTTT
cdr3_aa: CASSPSNTGELFF
j_call: TRBJ2-2
v_call: TRBV9
clone_size: NA
d_call: NA

cdr3_nt: TGTGCCAGCAGCTTAGCCGGGACAGGGGGCCGCTATGGCTACACCTTC
cdr3_aa: CASSLAGTGGRYGYTF
j_call: TRBJ1-2
v_call: TRBV7-2
clone_size: NA
d_call: TRBD1

cdr3_nt: TGTGCCAGCAGCTTGGGACATATCGGCTACGAGCAGTACTTC
cdr3_aa: CASSLGHIGYEQYF
j_call: TRBJ2-7
v_call: TRBV11-3
clone_size: NA
d_call: NA

cdr3_nt: TGTGCCAGCAGTTTTACCACGTCCGTCGGGTTACGACAGCCCCAGCATTTT
cdr3_aa: CASSFTTSVGLRQPQHF
j_call: TRBJ1-5
v_call: TRBV28
clone_size: NA
d_call: NA

cdr3_nt: TGTGCCATCACGGGGACAGGGAACGAGCAGTACTTC
cdr3_aa: CAITGTGNEQYF
j_call: TRBJ2-7
v_call: TRBV10-3
clone_size: NA
d_call: TRBD1

cdr3_nt: TGTGCCACCAGTCCTGCGGGGGGACAGGGAAGAGATCAGCCCCAGCATTTT
cdr3_aa: CATSPAGGQGRDQPQHF
j_call: TRBJ1-5
v_call: TRBV24-1
clone_size: NA
d_call: TRBD1

cdr3_nt: TGTGCCAGCAGCCGACTAGCGGGGGGCAGCTCCTACAATGAGCAGTTCTTC
cdr3_aa: CASSRLAGGSSYNEQFF
j_call: TRBJ2-1
v_call: TRBV7-6
clone_size: few
d_call: TRBD2

cdr3_nt: TGTGCCAGCAGCGTAGTGACAGCGCATCAGCCCCAGCATTTT
cdr3_aa: CASSVVTAHQPQHF
j_call: TRBJ1-5
v_call: TRBV9
clone_size: NA
d_call: NA

cdr3_nt: TGTGCCAGCAGTGACAGGGGATGGGGAACTGAAGCTTTCTTT
cdr3_aa: CASSDRGWGTEAFF
j_call: TRBJ1-1
v_call: TRBV6-1
clone_size: NA
d_call: NA

cdr3_nt: TGCGCCAGCAGCCAATTAAGACAGGCCCAGGGGGATACGCAGTATTTT
cdr3_aa: CASSQLRQAQGDTQYF
j_call: TRBJ2-3
v_call: TRBV5-1
clone_size: NA
d_call: NA

cdr3_nt: TGCGCCAGCAGTGGAGGGTGGCAAGAGACCCAGTACTTC
cdr3_aa: CASSGGWQETQYF
j_call: TRBJ2-5
v_call: TRBV5-1
clone_size: NA
d_call: NA

cdr3_nt: TGTGCCAGCAGTACATGGAGGGTTATTTCGGTGCGTGAGCAGTTCTTC
cdr3_aa: CASSTWRVISVREQFF
j_call: TRBJ2-1
v_call: TRBV5-6
clone_size: NA
d_call: NA

cdr3_nt: TGTGCCAGCAGCAACGGACATAATGAAAAACTGTTTTTT
cdr3_aa: CASSNGHNEKLFF
j_call: TRBJ1-4
v_call: TRBV13
clone_size: NA
d_call: NA

cdr3_nt: TGTGCCATCAGCCCAGGCGTCGGTGGAAATCGGGAGCTGTTTTTT
cdr3_aa: CAISPGVGGNRELFF
j_call: TRBJ2-2
v_call: TRBV10-3
clone_size: NA
d_call: NA

cdr3_nt: TGTGCCAGCTGTCGGGGTGCGAGAGAGACCCAGTACTTC
cdr3_aa: CASCRGARETQYF
j_call: TRBJ2-5
v_call: TRBV7-8
clone_size: NA
d_call: NA

cdr3_nt: TGTGCCAGCAGCCAAGGACAGCTAACAACTAATGAAAAACTGTTTTTT
cdr3_aa: CASSQGQLTTNEKLFF
j_call: TRBJ1-4
v_call: TRBV3-1/TRBV3-2
clone_size: NA
d_call: NA

cdr3_nt: TGTGCCAGCAGTCCCGGGAGGACTAACTATGGCTACACCTTC
cdr3_aa: CASSPGRTNYGYTF
j_call: TRBJ1-2
v_call: TRBV27
clone_size: NA
d_call: NA

cdr3_nt: TGTGCCAGCAGCCCTGACAGGGGGATCGGCAATGAGCAGTTCTTC
cdr3_aa: CASSPDRGIGNEQFF
j_call: TRBJ2-1
v_call: TRBV5-4
clone_size: once
d_call: TRBD1

cdr3_nt: TGTGCCAGCAGCTTTACTAGCGCCTCTGGGACAGATACGCAGTATTTT
cdr3_aa: CASSFTSASGTDTQYF
j_call: TRBJ2-3
v_call: TRBV5-5
clone_size: once
d_call: TRBD2

cdr3_nt: TGTGCCAGCAGCAGTACCGGCCCCCACCGGACTAGCGGACGTTTAGCCGGGGAGCTGTTTTTT
cdr3_aa: CASSSTGPHRTSGRLAGELFF
j_call: TRBJ2-2
v_call: TRBV7-6
clone_size: NA
d_call: TRBD2

cdr3_nt: TGTGCCAGCAGCTTCCGGGACAGCGCTAACTATGGCTACACCTTC
cdr3_aa: CASSFRDSANYGYTF
j_call: TRBJ1-2
v_call: TRBV7-9
clone_size: NA
d_call: TRBD1